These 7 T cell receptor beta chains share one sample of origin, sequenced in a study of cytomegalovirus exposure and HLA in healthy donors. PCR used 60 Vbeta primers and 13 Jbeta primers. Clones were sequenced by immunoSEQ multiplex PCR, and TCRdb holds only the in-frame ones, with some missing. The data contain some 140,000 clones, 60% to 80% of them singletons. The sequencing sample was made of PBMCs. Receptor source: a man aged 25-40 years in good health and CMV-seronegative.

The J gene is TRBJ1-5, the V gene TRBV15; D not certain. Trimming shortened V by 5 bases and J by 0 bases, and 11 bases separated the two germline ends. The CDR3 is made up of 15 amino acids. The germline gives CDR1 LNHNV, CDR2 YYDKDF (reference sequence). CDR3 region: CATSLTTPSNQPQHF. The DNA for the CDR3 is TGTGCCACCAGCCTAACGACTCCTAGCAATCAGCCCCAGCATTTT.

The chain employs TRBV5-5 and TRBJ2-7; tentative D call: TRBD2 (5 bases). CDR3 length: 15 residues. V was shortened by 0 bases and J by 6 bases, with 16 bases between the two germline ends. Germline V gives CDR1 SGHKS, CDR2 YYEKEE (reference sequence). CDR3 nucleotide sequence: TGTGCCAGCAGCTTGGGGGCCGGGGTCGGTCGCGAGCAGTACTTC. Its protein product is CASSLGAGVGREQYF. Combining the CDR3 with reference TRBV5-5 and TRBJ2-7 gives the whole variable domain DAGVTQSPTHLIKTRGQQVTLRCSPISGHKSVSWYQQVLGQGPQFIFQYYEKEERGRGNFPDRFSARQFPNYSSELNVNALLLGDSALYLCASSLGAGVGREQYFGPGTRLTVT.

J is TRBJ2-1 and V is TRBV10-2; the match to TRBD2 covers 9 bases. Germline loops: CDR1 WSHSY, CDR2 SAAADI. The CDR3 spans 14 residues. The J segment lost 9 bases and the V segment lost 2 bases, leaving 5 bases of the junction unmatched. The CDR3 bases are TGCGCCAGCAGTGAGGCTAGCGGGGCTGGTGAGCAGTTCTTC. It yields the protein CASSEASGAGEQFF.

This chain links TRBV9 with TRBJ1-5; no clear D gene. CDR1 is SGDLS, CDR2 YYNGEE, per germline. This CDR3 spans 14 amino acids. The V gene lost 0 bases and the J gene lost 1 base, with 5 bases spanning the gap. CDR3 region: CASSVGGSNQPQHF. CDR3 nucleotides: TGTGCCAGCAGCGTAGGAGGAAGCAATCAGCCCCAGCATTTT.

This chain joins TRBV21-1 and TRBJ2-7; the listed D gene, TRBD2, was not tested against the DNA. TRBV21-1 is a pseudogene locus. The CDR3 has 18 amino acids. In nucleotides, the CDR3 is TGTGCCAGCAGCAAAGAATCCCCGGGACTAGCGGACTCCTACGAGCAGTACTTC. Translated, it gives CASSKESPGLADSYEQYF.

The CDR3 DNA sequence: TGTGCCAGCACCACTCCCGGGGGACTCGGTGTGGCTGAAGCTTTCTTT. Translated, it gives CASTTPGGLGVAEAFF. The chain uses TRBV28 and TRBJ1-1, with D perhaps TRBD1 (5 bases). V was trimmed by 7 bases and J by 6 bases, leaving 24 bases between them. This CDR3 is 16 amino acids long. The germline V gene encodes CDR1 MDHEN and CDR2 SYDVKM.

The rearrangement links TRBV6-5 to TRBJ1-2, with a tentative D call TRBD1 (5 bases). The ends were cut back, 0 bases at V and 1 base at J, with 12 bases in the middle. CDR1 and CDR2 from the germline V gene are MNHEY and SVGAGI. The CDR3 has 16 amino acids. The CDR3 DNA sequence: TGTGCCAGCAGTTACTCGGTGGCCCAGGGTAACTATGGCTACACCTTC. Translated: CASSYSVAQGNYGYTF.